The entry below gives a single T cell receptor beta chain sequence along with its context. What antigen it recognizes has not been identified. Base qualities were left out, and no much larger clone turns up one base away. The data were obtained in a study of blood T cell repertoires in COVID-19 (dated by TCRdb to 2018 to 2020). Background for the entire study: Collaborator samples came from the United States, Italy and Spain and covered acute and convalescent phases of COVID-19. The material from the prospective study consisted of cDNA or gDNA derived from T cells, B-cell-depleted T cells, or PBMCs. Subjects who had been exposed to COVID-19, were actively infected with it, or had recovered from it provided the deeply sampled blood TCRbeta repertoires that made up the dataset. The repertoires were released in a freely available public database intended as a resource for research on the immune response to SARS-CoV-2. The samples were drawn from two sources: the first 160 participants of the ongoing ImmuneRACE study, and 1,200 or so subjects contributed by 6 global collaborators. Nearly every sample came with metadata listing a de-identified subject ID, COVID-19 status, age in years and sex. Where HLA class I and class II types were available, the types were taken from metadata supplied by the sample provider, not from assay-based typing.

Taken from cysteine to phenylalanine, the CDR3 has 14 residues. Kept here is only the CDR3 DNA, which spans 42 bases and is read in frame from base 1. CDR1 and CDR2 are drawn from the germline V gene (reference sequence): LGHDT, YNNKEL. At the junction V is shortened by 2 bases and J by 4 bases, with 11 bases in between. TCRbeta CDR3 regions were amplified from genomic DNA using the immunoSEQ Assay, a bias-controlled multiplex PCR. Per the original workflow: Nucleated cell counts per sample were estimated from amplification of reference gene primers within the assay. Sequence reads were collapsed and filtered to measure the absolute abundance of every unique TCRbeta CDR3 rearrangement. For each sample, productive Simpson clonality was calculated by taking the square root of Simpson's diversity index across productive rearrangements. The source is immuneACCESS, and TCRdb retained only in-frame sequences with V and J called. Part of the clones is not carried over; for the studies checked, unresolved V genes explain less than half of this, and the remainder is unexplained. For V, J and clone size, that table is used; D and trimming come from the DNA. The sample records about 62,000 clones, 75% to 90% of which are singletons. 1% to 1.5% of the sample is taken by the ten largest.

Points the paper makes about the study in general: The amount of clinical and demographic metadata varied by source and participant and was provided uncurated.

Collaborating institutions collected whole blood in K2EDTA tubes following their own protocols. For TCRbeta analysis, collaborators shipped samples in one of three forms: frozen whole blood, isolated PBMCs, or DNA extracted from either of those sample types. Sequenced sample: peripheral blood. The rearranged chain carries TRBV3-1 (or the pseudogene TRBV3-2) and TRBJ1-1; the D region possibly corresponds to TRBD1 (6 bases align). The TCR was taken from a woman at least 80 years old with acute or convalescent COVID-19. The CDR3 reads as follows: CASSQQARGTEAFF. The nucleotide sequence is given as TGTGCCAGCAGCCAACAGGCCAGGGGCACTGAAGCTTTCTTT.